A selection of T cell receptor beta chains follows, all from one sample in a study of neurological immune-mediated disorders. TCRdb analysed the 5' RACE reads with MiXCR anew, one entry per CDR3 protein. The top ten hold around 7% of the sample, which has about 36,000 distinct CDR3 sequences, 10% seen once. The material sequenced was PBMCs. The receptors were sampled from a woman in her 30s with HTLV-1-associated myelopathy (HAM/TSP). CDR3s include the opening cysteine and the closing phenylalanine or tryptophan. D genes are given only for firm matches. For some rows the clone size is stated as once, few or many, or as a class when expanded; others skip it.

cdr3_nt: TGCAGTGCTAGGAGGGGGAACACTGAAGCTTTCTTT
cdr3_aa: CSARRGNTEAFF
d_call: .
j_call: TRBJ1-1
cdr3_length: 12
v_call: TRBV20-1
clone_size: many

cdr3_nt: .
cdr3_aa: CASSFYICSAVLSGAGEQYF
d_call: .
j_call: TRBJ2-7
cdr3_length: 20
v_call: TRBV7-2
clone_size: .

cdr3_nt: TGCGGTGCTAGAGACCCGGGGTTGGGCAGGGGCGCTACCGAGCAGTACTTC
cdr3_aa: CGARDPGLGRGATEQYF
d_call: .
j_call: TRBJ2-7
cdr3_length: 17
v_call: TRBV20-1
clone_size: .

cdr3_nt: TGTGCCAGCAGTCGCCCCGGGACTGAGAACACCGGGGAGCTGTTTTTT
cdr3_aa: CASSRPGTENTGELFF
d_call: .
j_call: TRBJ2-2
cdr3_length: 16
v_call: TRBV7-9
clone_size: many

cdr3_nt: TGTGCCAGCAGCTATACACGGAACACTGAAGCTTTCTTT
cdr3_aa: CASSYTRNTEAFF
d_call: .
j_call: TRBJ1-1
cdr3_length: 13
v_call: TRBV27
clone_size: many

cdr3_nt: TGCGCCAGCAGCTTGGCCCCGGGGAACTATGGCTACACCTTC
cdr3_aa: CASSLAPGNYGYTF
d_call: .
j_call: TRBJ1-2
cdr3_length: 14
v_call: TRBV5-1
clone_size: few

cdr3_nt: TGCAGTGCCAGAAGCGGGGACTACGAGCAGTACTTC
cdr3_aa: CSARSGDYEQYF
d_call: TRBD2
j_call: TRBJ2-7
cdr3_length: 12
v_call: TRBV20-1
clone_size: many

cdr3_nt: TGTGCCAGCAGCGGGGGGCAACTCACCAAAAACATTCAGTACTTC
cdr3_aa: CASSGGQLTKNIQYF
d_call: .
j_call: TRBJ2-4
cdr3_length: 15
v_call: TRBV12-3/TRBV12-4
clone_size: many

cdr3_nt: TGTGCCAGCAGTTACCAACTCGGGACAGGAGTGGAGACCCAGTACTTC
cdr3_aa: CASSYQLGTGVETQYF
d_call: TRBD1
j_call: TRBJ2-5
cdr3_length: 16
v_call: TRBV6-2/TRBV6-3
clone_size: many

cdr3_nt: TGTGCCAGCAGCTCCTCAGAGAACACTGAAGCTTTCTTT
cdr3_aa: CASSSSENTEAFF
d_call: .
j_call: TRBJ1-1
cdr3_length: 13
v_call: TRBV11-2
clone_size: many

cdr3_nt: TGCGCCAGCAGCTCAACAGGGGATCGGGGCGAGCAGTACTTC
cdr3_aa: CASSSTGDRGEQYF
d_call: TRBD1
j_call: TRBJ2-7
cdr3_length: 14
v_call: TRBV5-1
clone_size: many

cdr3_nt: TGTGCCAGCAGTGACAGGGGGCCTCTTTTTGGAGAAAAACTGTTTTTT
cdr3_aa: CASSDRGPLFGEKLFF
d_call: TRBD1
j_call: TRBJ1-4
cdr3_length: 16
v_call: TRBV6-5
clone_size: many

cdr3_nt: TGTGCCAGCAGCTTACAGGGGGGGAGGACCTACGAGCAGTACTTC
cdr3_aa: CASSLQGGRTYEQYF
d_call: .
j_call: TRBJ2-7
cdr3_length: 15
v_call: TRBV7-9
clone_size: many

cdr3_nt: TGTGCCAGCAGTGACTTCGCAGATGTAATACCGGTTTCACCCCTCCACTTT
cdr3_aa: CASSDFADVIPVSPLHF
d_call: .
j_call: TRBJ1-6
cdr3_length: 17
v_call: TRBV2
clone_size: many

cdr3_nt: TGTGCCAGCAACCCCTTAGGGGGCGAGTACGAGCAGTACTTC
cdr3_aa: CASNPLGGEYEQYF
d_call: TRBD1
j_call: TRBJ2-7
cdr3_length: 14
v_call: TRBV5-6
clone_size: many

cdr3_nt: TGCGCCAGCAGGGTAGGAATCGAAAACACCGGGGAGCTGTTTTTT
cdr3_aa: CASRVGIENTGELFF
d_call: .
j_call: TRBJ2-2
cdr3_length: 15
v_call: TRBV5-1
clone_size: many

cdr3_nt: TGCGCCAGCAGCCAGGGGAGCGGTGCCTACACAGATACGCAGTATTTT
cdr3_aa: CASSQGSGAYTDTQYF
d_call: .
j_call: TRBJ2-3
cdr3_length: 16
v_call: TRBV5-1
clone_size: many

cdr3_nt: TGTGCCAGCAGTCGACAGGTGTTGAACACTGAAGCTTTCTTT
cdr3_aa: CASSRQVLNTEAFF
d_call: .
j_call: TRBJ1-1
cdr3_length: 14
v_call: TRBV6-5
clone_size: many

cdr3_nt: TGTGCCTGGAGTGGTTCCCGGGGGAGGGCTGAAGCTTTCTTT
cdr3_aa: CAWSGSRGRAEAFF
d_call: .
j_call: TRBJ1-1
cdr3_length: 14
v_call: TRBV30
clone_size: .

cdr3_nt: TGCGCCAGCATCGATACCACAGATACGCAGTATTTT
cdr3_aa: CASIDTTDTQYF
d_call: .
j_call: TRBJ2-3
cdr3_length: 12
v_call: TRBV5-1
clone_size: many

cdr3_nt: TGTGCCAGCAGCTTAGGTCTCCCAGGGAAGAGGCCTGAAGCTTTCTTT
cdr3_aa: CASSLGLPGKRPEAFF
d_call: .
j_call: TRBJ1-1
cdr3_length: 16
v_call: TRBV7-8
clone_size: many

cdr3_nt: TGTGCCAGCAGCCCGACTAGCACTAGCACAGATACGCAGTATTTT
cdr3_aa: CASSPTSTSTDTQYF
d_call: TRBD2
j_call: TRBJ2-3
cdr3_length: 15
v_call: TRBV7-2
clone_size: many

cdr3_nt: TGTGCCAGCAGCTTAGCCACACTGGTCTCTGTAAACACTATATATTTT
cdr3_aa: CASSLATLVSVNTIYF
d_call: .
j_call: TRBJ1-3
cdr3_length: 16
v_call: TRBV11-3
clone_size: .

cdr3_nt: TGCAGTGCCTTCGATCGGACTAGCGGGGACCTTGAGCAGTTCTTC
cdr3_aa: CSAFDRTSGDLEQFF
d_call: TRBD2
j_call: TRBJ2-1
cdr3_length: 15
v_call: TRBV20-1
clone_size: many

cdr3_nt: TGCGCCAGCAGCCCCCTGGTCGGGAGCAATCAGCCCCAGCATTTT
cdr3_aa: CASSPLVGSNQPQHF
d_call: .
j_call: TRBJ1-5
cdr3_length: 15
v_call: TRBV4-1
clone_size: large

cdr3_nt: TGCAGTGCTAGTCCTGGTAGCGGGGGAAACCGCTACGAGCAGTACTTC
cdr3_aa: CSASPGSGGNRYEQYF
d_call: TRBD2
j_call: TRBJ2-7
cdr3_length: 16
v_call: TRBV20-1
clone_size: .

cdr3_nt: TGTGCCAGTAGTATAGTTCCGGGCACTGAAGCTTTCTTT
cdr3_aa: CASSIVPGTEAFF
d_call: .
j_call: TRBJ1-1
cdr3_length: 13
v_call: TRBV19
clone_size: many

cdr3_nt: TGTGCTAGTGGTTTGGTACGAGGGACAGGGCATCAGCCCCAGCATTTT
cdr3_aa: CASGLVRGTGHQPQHF
d_call: TRBD1
j_call: TRBJ1-5
cdr3_length: 16
v_call: TRBV12-5
clone_size: few

cdr3_nt: TGCGCCAGCAGCTTGGAGGGGGGCGGATCGCGAACTGAAGCTTTCTTT
cdr3_aa: CASSLEGGGSRTEAFF
d_call: .
j_call: TRBJ1-1
cdr3_length: 16
v_call: TRBV5-1
clone_size: many